This T cell receptor (beta chain) emerged from a study of T cells in Graves' hyperthyroidism and ophthalmopathy. As regards this clonotype: Its cognate antigen is unknown.

Points from the study as a whole: Most expanded thyroid clonotypes above 0.001 recurred in blood.

Using RNA transcripts as the source, TCR beta CDR3 regions were amplified. The HTBI set primed first-round TCR CDR3 RT-PCR. MiXCR, applied by TCRdb to the multiplex PCR reads, yields one record per CDR3 protein. Here the sample spans fewer than 650,000 distinct CDR3 sequences, approximately 13% being singletons. Recently diagnosed hyperthyroidism of less than 2 months' duration affected patients aged 18 to 65. Patients with uncontrolled infections, other autoimmune diseases, pregnancy or lactation were excluded. CDR3 length: 14 amino acids. Germline V gives CDR1 LGHNA, CDR2 YSLEER. Trimming cost V 0 bases and J 5 bases, with 10 bases left between them.

The sequence derives from a woman in her thirties with Graves' hyperthyroidism that later progressed to Graves' ophthalmopathy. The chain employs TRBV4-3 and TRBJ1-2; a possible D gene is TRBD1 (5 bases). The sequenced sample consisted of blood. CDR3 in amino acids: CASSQDVQAYGYTF. CDR3 nucleotide sequence: TGCGCCAGCAGCCAAGACGTACAGGCATATGGCTACACCTTC.